Described below is a single T cell receptor (beta chain) sequence and its context. Sequenced by immunoSEQ multiplex PCR; TCRdb stores in-frame clones only, minus some. The sample has 2,500,000 or so clones, approximately 94% seen once. The sample belongs to a study of shared clonotypes between healthy human individuals. The germline V gene has CDR1 SNHLY and CDR2 FYNNEI. The CDR3 is 13 residues long. With 11 bases removed from V and 1 base from J, the gap between germline ends came to 11 bases. Sequences were obtained from naive CD4+ T cells sorted from blood. Subset given: CD45RA+ positively selected. The origin of this receptor is a man younger than 30 in good health. The V and J genes are TRBV2 and TRBJ1-4; D is ambiguous. The CDR3 region has the DNA TGTGCCGGCCAGACGGAAACTAATGAAAAACTGTTTTTT. Residues: CAGQTETNEKLFF.